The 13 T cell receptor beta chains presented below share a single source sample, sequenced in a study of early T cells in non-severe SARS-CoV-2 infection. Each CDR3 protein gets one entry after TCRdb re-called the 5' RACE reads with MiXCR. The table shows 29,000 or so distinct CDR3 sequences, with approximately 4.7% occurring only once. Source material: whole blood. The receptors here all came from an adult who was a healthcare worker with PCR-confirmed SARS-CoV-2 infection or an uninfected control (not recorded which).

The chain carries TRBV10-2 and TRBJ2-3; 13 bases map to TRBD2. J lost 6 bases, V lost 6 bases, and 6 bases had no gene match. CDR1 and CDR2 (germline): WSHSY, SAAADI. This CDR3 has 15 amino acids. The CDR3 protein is CASSEGTSGADTQYF. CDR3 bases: TGCGCCAGCAGCGAAGGGACTAGCGGGGCGGATACGCAGTATTTT.

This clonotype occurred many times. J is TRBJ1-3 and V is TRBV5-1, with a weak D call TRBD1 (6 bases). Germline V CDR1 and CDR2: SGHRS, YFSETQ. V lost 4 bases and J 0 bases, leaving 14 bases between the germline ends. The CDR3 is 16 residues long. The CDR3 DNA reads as TGCGCCAGCAGCCGGACAGAGGTAAACTCTGGAAACACCATATATTTT. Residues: CASSRTEVNSGNTIYF.

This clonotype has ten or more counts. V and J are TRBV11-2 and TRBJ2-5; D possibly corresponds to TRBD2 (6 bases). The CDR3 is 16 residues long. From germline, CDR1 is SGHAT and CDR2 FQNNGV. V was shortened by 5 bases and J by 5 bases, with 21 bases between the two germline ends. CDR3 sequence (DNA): TGTGCCAGCAGCCGAAGCGGGTCCACCGGGTGGGAGACCCAGTACTTC. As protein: CASSRSGSTGWETQYF.

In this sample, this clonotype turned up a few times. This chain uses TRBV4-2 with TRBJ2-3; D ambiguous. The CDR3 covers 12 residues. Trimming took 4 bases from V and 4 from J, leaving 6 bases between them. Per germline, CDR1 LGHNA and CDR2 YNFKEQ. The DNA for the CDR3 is TGTGCCAGCAGCCGAATTCCAGATACGCAGTATTTT. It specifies CASSRIPDTQYF.

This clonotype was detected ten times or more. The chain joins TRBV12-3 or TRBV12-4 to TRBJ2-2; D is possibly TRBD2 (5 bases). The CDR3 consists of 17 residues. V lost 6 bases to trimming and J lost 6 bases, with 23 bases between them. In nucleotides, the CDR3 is TGTGCCAGCAGCCACCCTACCTTGGACTCCACCTCCGGGGAGCTGTTTTTT. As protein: CASSHPTLDSTSGELFF.

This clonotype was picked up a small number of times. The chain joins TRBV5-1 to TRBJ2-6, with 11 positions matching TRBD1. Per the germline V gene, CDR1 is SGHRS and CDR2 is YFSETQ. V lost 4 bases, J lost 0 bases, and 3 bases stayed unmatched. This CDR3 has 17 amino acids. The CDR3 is CASSPGQGASGANVLTF. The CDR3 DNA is TGCGCCAGCAGCCCCGGACAGGGGGCCTCTGGGGCCAACGTCCTGACTTTC. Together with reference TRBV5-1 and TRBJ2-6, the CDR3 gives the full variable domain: KAGVTQTPRYLIKTRGQQVTLSCSPISGHRSVSWYQQTPGQGLQFLFEYFSETQRNKGNFPGRFSGRQFSNSRSEMNVSTLELGDSALYLCASSPGQGASGANVLTFGAGSRLTVL.

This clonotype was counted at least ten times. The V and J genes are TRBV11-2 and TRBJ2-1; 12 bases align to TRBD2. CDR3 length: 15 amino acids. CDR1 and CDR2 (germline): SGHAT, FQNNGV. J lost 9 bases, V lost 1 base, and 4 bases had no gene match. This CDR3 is CASSLGTSGNFEQFF. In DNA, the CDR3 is TGTGCCAGCAGCTTAGGGACTAGCGGGAATTTTGAGCAGTTCTTC.

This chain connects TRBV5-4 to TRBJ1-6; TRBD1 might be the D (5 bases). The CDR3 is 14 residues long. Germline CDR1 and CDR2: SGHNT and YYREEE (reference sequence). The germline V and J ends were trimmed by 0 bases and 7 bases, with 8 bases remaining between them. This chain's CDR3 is CASSLGRDNSPLHF. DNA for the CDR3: TGTGCCAGCAGCTTGGGCAGGGACAATTCACCCCTCCACTTT.

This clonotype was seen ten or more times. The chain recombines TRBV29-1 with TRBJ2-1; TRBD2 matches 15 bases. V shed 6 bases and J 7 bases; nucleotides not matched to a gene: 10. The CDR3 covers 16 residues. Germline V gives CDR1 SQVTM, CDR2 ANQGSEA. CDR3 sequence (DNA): TGCAGCGTCGCAGGACTAGCGGGGGGGCGGAAGAATGAGCAGTTCTTC. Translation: CSVAGLAGGRKNEQFF.

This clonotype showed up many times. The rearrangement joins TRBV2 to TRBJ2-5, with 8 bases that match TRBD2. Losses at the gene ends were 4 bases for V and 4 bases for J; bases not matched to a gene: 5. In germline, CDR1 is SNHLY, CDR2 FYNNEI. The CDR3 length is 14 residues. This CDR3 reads CASSGSGEGETQYF. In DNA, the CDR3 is TGTGCCAGCAGTGGTAGCGGGGAGGGAGAGACCCAGTACTTC.

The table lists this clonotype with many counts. CDR3 amino acids: CASSLQRTGYEQYF. CDR3 coding DNA: TGTGCCAGCAGCCTACAACGGACAGGGTACGAGCAGTACTTC. The V call is TRBV7-8, the J call TRBJ2-7; TRBD1 matches at 8 bases. The CDR3 has 14 amino acids. The trim removed 5 bases at V and 4 bases at J, leaving 7 bases unmatched. CDR1 SGHVS and CDR2 FQNEAQ come from the germline V gene.

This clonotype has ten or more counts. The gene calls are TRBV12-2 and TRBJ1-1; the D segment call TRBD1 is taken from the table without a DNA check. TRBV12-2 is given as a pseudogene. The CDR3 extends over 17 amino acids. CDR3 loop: CASRWGGGLKLSLKLFF. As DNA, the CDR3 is TGTGCAAGTCGCTGGGGCGGGGGACTGAAGCTTTCACTGAAGCTTTTCTTT.

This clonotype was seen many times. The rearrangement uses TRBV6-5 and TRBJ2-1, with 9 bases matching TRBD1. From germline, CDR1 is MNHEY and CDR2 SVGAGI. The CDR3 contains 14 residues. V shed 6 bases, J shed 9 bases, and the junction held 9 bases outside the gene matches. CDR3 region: CASRTGGEYGEQFF. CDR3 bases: TGTGCCAGCAGAACAGGGGGCGAGTACGGTGAGCAGTTCTTC.